This T cell receptor beta chain originates from a study of ipilimumab plus nivolumab after autologous stem cell transplantation. Trimming shortened V by 6 bases and J by 5 bases, and 13 bases separated the two germline ends. CDR3 length: 14 residues. Germline CDR1 and CDR2: WSHSY and SAAADI. Clones were read by immunoSEQ multiplex PCR, and TCRdb kept only the in-frame ones, dropping some. In the table there are 84,000 or so clones, 83% of which are singletons. The rearrangement joins TRBV10-2 to TRBJ2-2, with D possibly TRBD1 on 6 matching bases. This sample comprised PBMCs, obtained in a trial of ipilimumab plus nivolumab as post-transplant consolidation. The TCR originated in a male donor with diffuse large B-cell lymphoma. CDR3 region: CASSAPGATGELFF. The CDR3 DNA sequence: TGCGCCAGCAGCGCCCCAGGGGCTACCGGGGAGCTGTTTTTT.